This T cell receptor (beta chain) is drawn from a study of T-cell reconstitution after alpha-beta-depleted transplantation in children. A TCRbeta library incorporating unique molecular identifiers was prepared. One entry per CDR3 protein results from TCRdb running MiXCR on the PCR reads. Here the sample spans more than 550,000 distinct CDR3 sequences, more than 9% being singletons. Looked up from germline, CDR1 is DFQATT and CDR2 is SNEGSKA (reference sequence). The CDR3 consists of 19 residues. Trimming cost V 5 bases and J 8 bases, with 34 bases left between them. The chain carries TRBV20-1 and TRBJ2-1; D possibly corresponds to TRBD2 (6 bases). This sequence was found in a human donor who donated a stem cell graft to a child with acute myeloid leukemia. Sequenced material: PBMCs from the stem cell graft donor, taken from the stem cell graft. As DNA, the CDR3 is TGCAGTGCTGAGCCGGGGAGGAGGCAGAAGCACGCCTGGACCTATGAGCAGTTCTTC. It codes for CSAEPGRRQKHAWTYEQFF.